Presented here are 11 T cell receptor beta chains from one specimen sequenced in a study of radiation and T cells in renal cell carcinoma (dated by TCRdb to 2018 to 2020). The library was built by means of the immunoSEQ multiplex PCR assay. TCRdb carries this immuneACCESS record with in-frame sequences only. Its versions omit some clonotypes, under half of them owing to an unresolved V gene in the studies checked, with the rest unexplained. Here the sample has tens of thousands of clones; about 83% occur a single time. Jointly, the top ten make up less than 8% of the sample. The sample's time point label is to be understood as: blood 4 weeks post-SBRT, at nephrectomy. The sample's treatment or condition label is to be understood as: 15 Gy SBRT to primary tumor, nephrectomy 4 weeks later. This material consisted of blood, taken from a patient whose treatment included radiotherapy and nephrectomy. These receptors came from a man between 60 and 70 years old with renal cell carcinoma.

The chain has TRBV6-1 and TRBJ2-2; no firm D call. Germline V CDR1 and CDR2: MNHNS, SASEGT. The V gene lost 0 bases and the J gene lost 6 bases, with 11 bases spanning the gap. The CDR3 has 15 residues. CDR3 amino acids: CASSEAARRAGELFF. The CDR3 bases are TGTGCCAGCAGTGAAGCCGCTAGACGGGCCGGGGAGCTGTTTTTT.

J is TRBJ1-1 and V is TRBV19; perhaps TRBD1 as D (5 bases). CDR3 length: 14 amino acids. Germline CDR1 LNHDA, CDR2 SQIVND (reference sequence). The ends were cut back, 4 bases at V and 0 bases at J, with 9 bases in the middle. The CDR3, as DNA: TGTGCCAGTAGTACTCCAGGGATGAACACTGAAGCTTTCTTT. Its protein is CASSTPGMNTEAFF.

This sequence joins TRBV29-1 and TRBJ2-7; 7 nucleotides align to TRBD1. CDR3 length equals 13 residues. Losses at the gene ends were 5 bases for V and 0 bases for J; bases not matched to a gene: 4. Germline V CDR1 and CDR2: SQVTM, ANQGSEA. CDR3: CSVHGDSSYEQYF. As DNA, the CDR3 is TGCAGCGTTCACGGGGACAGCTCCTACGAGCAGTACTTC.

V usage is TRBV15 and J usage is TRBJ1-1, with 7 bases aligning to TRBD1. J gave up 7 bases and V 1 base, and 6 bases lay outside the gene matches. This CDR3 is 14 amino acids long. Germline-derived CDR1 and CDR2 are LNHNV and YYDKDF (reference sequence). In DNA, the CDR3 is TGTGCCACCAGCAGAGGGACGACAGGGATTGAAGCTTTCTTT. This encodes CATSRGTTGIEAFF.

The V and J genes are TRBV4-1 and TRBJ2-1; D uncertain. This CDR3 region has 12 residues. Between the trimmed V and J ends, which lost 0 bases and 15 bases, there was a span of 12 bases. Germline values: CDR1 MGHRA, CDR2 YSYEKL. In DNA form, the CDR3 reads TGCGCCAGCAGCCAAGATTCGGCATCACCGTTCTTC. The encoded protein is CASSQDSASPFF.

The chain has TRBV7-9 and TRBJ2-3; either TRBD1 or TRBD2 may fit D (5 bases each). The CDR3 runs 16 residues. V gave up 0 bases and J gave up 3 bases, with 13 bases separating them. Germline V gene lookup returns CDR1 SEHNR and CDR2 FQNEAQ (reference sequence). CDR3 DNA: TGTGCCAGCAGCTTAGCGTTTGGGACGACTACAGATACGCAGTATTTT. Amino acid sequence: CASSLAFGTTTDTQYF.

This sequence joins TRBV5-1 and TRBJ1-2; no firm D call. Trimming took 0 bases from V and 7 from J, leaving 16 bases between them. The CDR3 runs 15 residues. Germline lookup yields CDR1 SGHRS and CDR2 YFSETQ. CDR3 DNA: TGCGCCAGCAGCTTGGAGGCCGCTTTATCTTCTGGCTACACCTTC. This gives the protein CASSLEAALSSGYTF.

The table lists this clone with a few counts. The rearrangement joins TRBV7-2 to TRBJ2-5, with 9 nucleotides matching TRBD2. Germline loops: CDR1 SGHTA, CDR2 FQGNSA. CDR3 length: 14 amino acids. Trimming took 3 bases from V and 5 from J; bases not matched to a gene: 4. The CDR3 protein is CASSLTSGGETQYF. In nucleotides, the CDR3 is TGTGCCAGCAGCTTGACTAGCGGTGGGGAGACCCAGTACTTC.

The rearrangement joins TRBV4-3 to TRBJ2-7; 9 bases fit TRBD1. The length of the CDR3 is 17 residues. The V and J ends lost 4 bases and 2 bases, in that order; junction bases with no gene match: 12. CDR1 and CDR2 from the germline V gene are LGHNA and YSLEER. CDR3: CASSPTITRDRAYEQYF. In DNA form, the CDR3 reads TGCGCCAGCAGCCCAACTATCACCCGGGACAGGGCCTACGAGCAGTACTTC.

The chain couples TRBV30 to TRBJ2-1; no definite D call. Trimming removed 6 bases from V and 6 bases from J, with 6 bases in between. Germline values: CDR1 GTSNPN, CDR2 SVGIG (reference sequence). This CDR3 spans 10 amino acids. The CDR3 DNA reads TGTGCCTGCCACCGCAATGAGCAGTTCTTC. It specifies CACHRNEQFF.

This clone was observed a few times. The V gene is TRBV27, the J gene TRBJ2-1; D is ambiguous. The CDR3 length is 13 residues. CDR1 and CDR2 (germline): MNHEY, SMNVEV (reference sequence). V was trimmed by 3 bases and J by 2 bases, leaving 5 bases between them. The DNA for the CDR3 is TGTGCCAGCAGTTTGGGGACCTACAATGAGCAGTTCTTC. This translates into CASSLGTYNEQFF.